This T cell receptor (beta chain) was profiled in a study of blood T cell repertoires in COVID-19. Study context: The United States, Italy and Spain were the sources of the acute and convalescent COVID-19 samples. PBMCs, B-cell-depleted T cells, or T cells were the source of the cDNA or gDNA that made up the material.

This clone came up a few times. Original processing methods: It was from reference gene primer amplification that nucleated cell counts were estimated. Assay used: immunoSEQ multiplex PCR; TCRdb lists only in-frame clones, some missing. That table supplies the V and J calls and clone size; D and trimming were determined from the DNA. The table has over 35,000 clones, around 70% seen once. Per the germline V gene, CDR1 is LNHNV and CDR2 is YYDKDF (reference sequence). This CDR3 has 12 amino acids. Between the trimmed V and J ends, which lost 4 bases and 5 bases, there was a span of 8 bases. The TCR comes from a man at least 80 years old with acute or convalescent COVID-19. This rearrangement joins TRBV15 to TRBJ2-5; D not resolved. Sequenced input: peripheral blood. Here the CDR3 reads CATSKESETQYF. Written as DNA, the CDR3 is TGTGCCACCAGCAAGGAGAGCGAGACCCAGTACTTC.